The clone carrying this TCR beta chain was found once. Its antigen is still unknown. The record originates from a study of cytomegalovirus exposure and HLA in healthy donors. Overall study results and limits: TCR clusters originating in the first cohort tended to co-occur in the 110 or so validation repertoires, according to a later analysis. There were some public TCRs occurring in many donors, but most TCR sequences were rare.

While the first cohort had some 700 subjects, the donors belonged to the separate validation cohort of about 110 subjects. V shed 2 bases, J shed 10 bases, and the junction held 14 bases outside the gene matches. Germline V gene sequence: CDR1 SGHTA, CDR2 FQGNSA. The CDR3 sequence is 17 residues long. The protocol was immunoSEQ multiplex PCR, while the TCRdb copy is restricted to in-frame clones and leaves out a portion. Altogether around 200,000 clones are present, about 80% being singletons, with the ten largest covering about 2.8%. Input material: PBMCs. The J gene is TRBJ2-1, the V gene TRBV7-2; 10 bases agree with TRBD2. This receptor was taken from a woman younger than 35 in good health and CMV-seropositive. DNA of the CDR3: TGTGCCAGCAGCTTAAACTCTCCGAGCGGGGGGGCTGGAGAGCAGTTCTTC. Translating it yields CASSLNSPSGGAGEQFF.